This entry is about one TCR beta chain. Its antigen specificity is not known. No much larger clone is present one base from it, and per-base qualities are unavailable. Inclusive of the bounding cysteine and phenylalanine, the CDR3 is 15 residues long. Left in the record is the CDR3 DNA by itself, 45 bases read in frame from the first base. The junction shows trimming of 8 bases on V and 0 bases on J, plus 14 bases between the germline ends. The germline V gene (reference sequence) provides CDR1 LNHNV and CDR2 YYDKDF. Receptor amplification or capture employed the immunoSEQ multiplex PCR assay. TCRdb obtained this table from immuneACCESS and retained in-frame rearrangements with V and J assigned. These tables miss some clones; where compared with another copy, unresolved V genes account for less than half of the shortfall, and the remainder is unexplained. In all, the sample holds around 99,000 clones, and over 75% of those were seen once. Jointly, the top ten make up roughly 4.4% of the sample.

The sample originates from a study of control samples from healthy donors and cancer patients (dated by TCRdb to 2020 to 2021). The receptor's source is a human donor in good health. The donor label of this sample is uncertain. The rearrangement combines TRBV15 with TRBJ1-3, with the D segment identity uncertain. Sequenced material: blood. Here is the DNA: TGTGCCACCGGAGGGAGGGCCAGCTCTGGAAACACCATATATTTT. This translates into CATGGRASSGNTIYF.